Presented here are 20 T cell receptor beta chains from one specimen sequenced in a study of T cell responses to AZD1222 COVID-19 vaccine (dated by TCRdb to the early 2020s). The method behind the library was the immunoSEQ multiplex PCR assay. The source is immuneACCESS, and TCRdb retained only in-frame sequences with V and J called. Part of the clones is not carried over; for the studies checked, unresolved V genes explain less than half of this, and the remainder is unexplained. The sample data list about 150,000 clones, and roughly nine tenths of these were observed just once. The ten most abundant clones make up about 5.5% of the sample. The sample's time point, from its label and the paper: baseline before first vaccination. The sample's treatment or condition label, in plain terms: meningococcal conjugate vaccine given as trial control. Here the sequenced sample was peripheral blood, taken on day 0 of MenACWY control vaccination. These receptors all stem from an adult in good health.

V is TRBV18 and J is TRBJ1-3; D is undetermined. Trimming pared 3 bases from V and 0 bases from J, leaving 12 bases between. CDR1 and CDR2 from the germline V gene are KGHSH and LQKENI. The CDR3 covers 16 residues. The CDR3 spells CASSPSQALSGNTIYF. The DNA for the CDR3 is TGTGCCAGCTCACCTTCGCAGGCGCTCTCTGGAAACACCATATATTTT.

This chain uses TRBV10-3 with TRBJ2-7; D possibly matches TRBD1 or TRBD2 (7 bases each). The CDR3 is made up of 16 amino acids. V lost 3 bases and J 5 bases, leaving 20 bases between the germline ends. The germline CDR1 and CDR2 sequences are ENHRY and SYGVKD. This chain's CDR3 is CAISDGRAGQWDEQYF. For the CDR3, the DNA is TGTGCCATCAGTGATGGGCGAGCGGGACAGTGGGACGAGCAGTACTTC.

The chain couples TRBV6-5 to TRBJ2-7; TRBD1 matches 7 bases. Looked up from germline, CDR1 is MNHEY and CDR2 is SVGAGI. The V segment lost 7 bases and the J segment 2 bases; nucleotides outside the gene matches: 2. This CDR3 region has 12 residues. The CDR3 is CASKTGAYEQYF. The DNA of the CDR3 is TGTGCCAGCAAAACAGGGGCCTACGAGCAGTACTTC.

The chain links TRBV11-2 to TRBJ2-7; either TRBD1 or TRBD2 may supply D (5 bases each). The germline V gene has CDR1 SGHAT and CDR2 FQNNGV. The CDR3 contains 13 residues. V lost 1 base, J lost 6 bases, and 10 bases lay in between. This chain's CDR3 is CASSLGGPGEQYV. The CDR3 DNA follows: TGTGCCAGCAGCTTAGGGGGACCCGGCGAGCAGTACGTC.

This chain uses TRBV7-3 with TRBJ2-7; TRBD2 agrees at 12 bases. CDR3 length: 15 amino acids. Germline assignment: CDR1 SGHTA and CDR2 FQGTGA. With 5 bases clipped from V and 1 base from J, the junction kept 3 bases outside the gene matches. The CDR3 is CASSQGTSGSYEQYF. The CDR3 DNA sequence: TGTGCCAGCAGCCAGGGGACTAGCGGGTCCTACGAGCAGTACTTC.

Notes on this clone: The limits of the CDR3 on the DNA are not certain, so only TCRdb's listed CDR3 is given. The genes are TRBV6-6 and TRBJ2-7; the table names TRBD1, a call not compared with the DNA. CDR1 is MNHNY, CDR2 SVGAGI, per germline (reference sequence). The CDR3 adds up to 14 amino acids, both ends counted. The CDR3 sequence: CASSTSDRVGEQYF.

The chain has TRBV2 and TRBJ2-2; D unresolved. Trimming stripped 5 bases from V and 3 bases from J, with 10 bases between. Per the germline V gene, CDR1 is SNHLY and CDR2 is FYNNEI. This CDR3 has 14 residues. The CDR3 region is CASSLRVYTGELFF. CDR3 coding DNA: TGTGCCAGCAGTCTCCGCGTCTACACCGGGGAGCTGTTTTTT.

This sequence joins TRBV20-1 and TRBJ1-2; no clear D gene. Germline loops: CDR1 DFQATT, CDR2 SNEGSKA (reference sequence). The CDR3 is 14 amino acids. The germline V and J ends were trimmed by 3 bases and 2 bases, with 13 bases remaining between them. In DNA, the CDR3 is TGCAGTGCTAGTATCCAGGTCATCAACTATGGCTACACCTTC. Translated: CSASIQVINYGYTF.

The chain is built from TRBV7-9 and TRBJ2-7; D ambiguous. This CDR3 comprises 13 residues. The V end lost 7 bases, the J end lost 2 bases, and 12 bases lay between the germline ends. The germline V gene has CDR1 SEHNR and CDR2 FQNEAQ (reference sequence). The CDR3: CASKRDTAYEQYF. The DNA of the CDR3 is TGTGCCAGCAAAAGGGATACGGCCTACGAGCAGTACTTC. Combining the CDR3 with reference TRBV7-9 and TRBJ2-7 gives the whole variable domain DTGVSQNPRHKITKRGQNVTFRCDPISEHNRLYWYRQTLGQGPEFLTYFQNEAQLEKSRLLSDRFSAERPKGSFSTLEIQRTEQGDSAMYLCASKRDTAYEQYFGPGTRLTVT.

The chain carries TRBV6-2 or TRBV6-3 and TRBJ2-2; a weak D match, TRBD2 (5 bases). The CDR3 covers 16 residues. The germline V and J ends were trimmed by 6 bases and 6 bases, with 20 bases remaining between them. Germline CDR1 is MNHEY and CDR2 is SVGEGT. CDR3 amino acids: CASSLGAGSVSGELFF. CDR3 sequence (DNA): TGTGCCAGCAGCCTGGGAGCCGGGTCGGTGTCCGGGGAGCTGTTTTTT.

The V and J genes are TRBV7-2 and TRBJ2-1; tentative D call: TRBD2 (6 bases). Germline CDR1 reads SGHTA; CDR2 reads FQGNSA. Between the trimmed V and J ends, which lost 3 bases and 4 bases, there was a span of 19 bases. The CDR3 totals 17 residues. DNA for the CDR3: TGTGCCAGCAGCTTCACAACTAGCAGGGCTGGATACAATGAGCAGTTCTTC. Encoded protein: CASSFTTSRAGYNEQFF. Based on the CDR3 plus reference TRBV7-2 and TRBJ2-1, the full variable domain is GAGVSQSPSNKVTEKGKDVELRCDPISGHTALYWYRQSLGQGLEFLIYFQGNSAPDKSGLPSDRFSAERTGGSVSTLTIQRTQQEDSAVYLCASSFTTSRAGYNEQFFGPGTRLTVL.

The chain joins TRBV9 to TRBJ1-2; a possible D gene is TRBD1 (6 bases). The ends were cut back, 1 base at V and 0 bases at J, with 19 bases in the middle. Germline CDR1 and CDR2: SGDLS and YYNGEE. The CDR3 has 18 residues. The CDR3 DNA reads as TGTGCCAGCAGCGTAACCACGACAGGACCCGGGGCTAACTATGGCTACACCTTC. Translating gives CASSVTTTGPGANYGYTF.

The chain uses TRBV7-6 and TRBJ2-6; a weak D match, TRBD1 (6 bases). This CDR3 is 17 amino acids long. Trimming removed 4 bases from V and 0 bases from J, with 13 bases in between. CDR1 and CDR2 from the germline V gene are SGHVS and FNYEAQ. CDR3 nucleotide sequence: TGTGCCAGCAGCTCCGTTCAGGGGAGCTCTGGGGCCAACGTCCTGACTTTC. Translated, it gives CASSSVQGSSGANVLTF. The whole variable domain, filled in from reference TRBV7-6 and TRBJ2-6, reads GAGVSQSPRYKVTKRGQDVALRCDPISGHVSLYWYRQALGQGPEFLTYFNYEAQQDKSGLPNDRFSAERPEGSISTLTIQRTEQRDSAMYRCASSSVQGSSGANVLTFGAGSRLTVL.

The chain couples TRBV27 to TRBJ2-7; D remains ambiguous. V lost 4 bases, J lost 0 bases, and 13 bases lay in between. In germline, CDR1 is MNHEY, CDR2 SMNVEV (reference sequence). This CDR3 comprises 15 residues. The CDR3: CASSSAQLTSYEQYF. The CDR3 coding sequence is TGTGCCAGCAGTTCGGCACAACTAACCTCCTACGAGCAGTACTTC.

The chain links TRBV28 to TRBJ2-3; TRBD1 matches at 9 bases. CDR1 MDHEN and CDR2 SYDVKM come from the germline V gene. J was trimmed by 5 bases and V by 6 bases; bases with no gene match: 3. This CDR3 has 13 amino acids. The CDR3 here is CASRTGGLDTQYF. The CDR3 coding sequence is TGTGCCAGCAGGACAGGGGGTTTAGATACGCAGTATTTT. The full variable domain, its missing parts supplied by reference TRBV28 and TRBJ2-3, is DVKVTQSSRYLVKRTGEKVFLECVQDMDHENMFWYRQDPGLGLRLIYFSYDVKMKEKGDIPEGYSVSREKKERFSLILESASTNQTSMYLCASRTGGLDTQYFGPGTRLTVL.

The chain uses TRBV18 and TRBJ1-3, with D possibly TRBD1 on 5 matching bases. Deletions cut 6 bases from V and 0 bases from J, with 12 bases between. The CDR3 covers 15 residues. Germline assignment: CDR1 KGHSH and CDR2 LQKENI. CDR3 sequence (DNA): TGTGCCAGCTCCCCCGGGGCAGACTCTGGAAACACCATATATTTT. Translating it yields CASSPGADSGNTIYF.

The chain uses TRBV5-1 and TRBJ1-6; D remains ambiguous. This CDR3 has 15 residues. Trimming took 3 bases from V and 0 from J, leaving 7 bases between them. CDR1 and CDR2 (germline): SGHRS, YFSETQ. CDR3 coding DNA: TGCGCCAGCAGCTCCAGTAGCTCCTATAATTCACCCCTCCACTTT. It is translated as CASSSSSSYNSPLHF. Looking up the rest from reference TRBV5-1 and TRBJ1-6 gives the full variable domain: KAGVTQTPRYLIKTRGQQVTLSCSPISGHRSVSWYQQTPGQGLQFLFEYFSETQRNKGNFPGRFSGRQFSNSRSEMNVSTLELGDSALYLCASSSSSSYNSPLHFGNGTRLTVT.

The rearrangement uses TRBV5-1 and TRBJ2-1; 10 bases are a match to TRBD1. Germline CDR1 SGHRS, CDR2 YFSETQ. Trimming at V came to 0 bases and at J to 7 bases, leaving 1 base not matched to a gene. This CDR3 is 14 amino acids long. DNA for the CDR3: TGCGCCAGCAGCTTGGGGACAGGGGGGAATGAGCAGTTCTTC. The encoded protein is CASSLGTGGNEQFF.

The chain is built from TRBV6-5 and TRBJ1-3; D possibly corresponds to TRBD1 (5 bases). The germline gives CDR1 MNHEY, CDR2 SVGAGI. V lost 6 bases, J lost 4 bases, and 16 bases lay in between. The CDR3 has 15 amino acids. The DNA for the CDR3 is TGTGCCAGCAGGGGACGCGGGAGGGCCGGAAACACCATATATTTT. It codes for CASRGRGRAGNTIYF.

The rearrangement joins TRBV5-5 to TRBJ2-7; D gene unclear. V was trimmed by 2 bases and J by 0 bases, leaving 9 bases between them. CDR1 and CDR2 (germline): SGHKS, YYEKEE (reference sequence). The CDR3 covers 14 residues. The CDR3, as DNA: TGTGCCAGCAGCTTCGGGCAGAGCTCCTACGAGCAGTACGTC. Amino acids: CASSFGQSSYEQYV.